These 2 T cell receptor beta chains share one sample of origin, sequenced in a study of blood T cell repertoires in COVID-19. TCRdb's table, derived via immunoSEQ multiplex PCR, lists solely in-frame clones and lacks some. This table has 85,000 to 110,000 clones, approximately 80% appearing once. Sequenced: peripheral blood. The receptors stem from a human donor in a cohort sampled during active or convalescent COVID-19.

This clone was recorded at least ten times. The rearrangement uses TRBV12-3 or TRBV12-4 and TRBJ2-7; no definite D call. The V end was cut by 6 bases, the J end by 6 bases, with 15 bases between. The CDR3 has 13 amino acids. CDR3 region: CASSRHTWSEQYF. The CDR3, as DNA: TGTGCCAGCAGCCGACATACTTGGTCCGAGCAGTACTTC.

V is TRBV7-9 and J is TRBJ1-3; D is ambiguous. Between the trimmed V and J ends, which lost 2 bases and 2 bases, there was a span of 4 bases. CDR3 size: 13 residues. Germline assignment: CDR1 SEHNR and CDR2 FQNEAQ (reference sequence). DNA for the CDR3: TGTGCCAGCAGCTTATCGGCTGGAAACACCATATATTTT. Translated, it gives CASSLSAGNTIYF. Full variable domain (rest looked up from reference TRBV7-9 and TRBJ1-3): DTGVSQNPRHKITKRGQNVTFRCDPISEHNRLYWYRQTLGQGPEFLTYFQNEAQLEKSRLLSDRFSAERPKGSFSTLEIQRTEQGDSAMYLCASSLSAGNTIYFGEGSWLTVV.